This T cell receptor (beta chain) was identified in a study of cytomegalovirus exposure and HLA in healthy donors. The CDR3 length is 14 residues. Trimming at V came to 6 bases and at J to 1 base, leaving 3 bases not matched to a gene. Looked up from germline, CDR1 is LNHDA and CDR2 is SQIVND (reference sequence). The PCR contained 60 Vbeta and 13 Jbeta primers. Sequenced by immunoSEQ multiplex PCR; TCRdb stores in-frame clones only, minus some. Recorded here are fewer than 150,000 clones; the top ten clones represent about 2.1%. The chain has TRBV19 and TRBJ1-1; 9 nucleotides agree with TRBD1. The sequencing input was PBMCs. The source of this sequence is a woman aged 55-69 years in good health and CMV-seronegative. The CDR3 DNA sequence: TGTGCCAGTAGAGGACAGGGGTCGAACACTGAAGCTTTCTTT. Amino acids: CASRGQGSNTEAFF.